The clone carrying this TCR beta chain was seen ten or more times. Amplification targeted the TCR beta CDR3 regions, with RNA transcripts as the source material. An opening RT-PCR round employed HTBI primers and preceded a second-round multiplex PCR. TCRdb reprocessed the multiplex PCR reads via MiXCR and lists one record per CDR3 protein. This sample carries about 500,000 distinct CDR3 sequences, approximately 15% of them seen once, and the ten largest clones take 8% to 10%. Trimming shortened V by 6 bases and J by 4 bases, and 5 bases separated the two germline ends. The CDR3 sequence is 11 residues long. Per germline, CDR1 MNHNS and CDR2 SASEGT. The source of the sample is a study of Graves' ophthalmopathy and Graves' hyperthyroidism.

The TCR originated in a woman in her twenties or thirties with Graves' ophthalmopathy. The sequenced sample consisted of blood. The chain joins TRBV6-1 to TRBJ2-3; no reliable D call. In DNA, the CDR3 is TGTGCCAGCAGGACGGCAGATACGCAGTATTTT. Translation: CASRTADTQYF.